This T cell receptor (beta chain) appears in the sequencing data of a study of blood T cell repertoires in COVID-19 (dated by TCRdb to between 2020 and 2021). A note on the overall study: Samples covering the acute and convalescent phases of COVID-19 were provided by collaborators in the United States, Italy and Spain. The samples were drawn from two sources: the first 160 participants of the ongoing ImmuneRACE study, and fewer than 1,500 subjects contributed by 6 global collaborators. The repertoires were released in a freely available public database intended as a resource for research on the immune response to SARS-CoV-2. Nearly every sample came with metadata listing a de-identified subject ID, COVID-19 status, age in years and sex. The material from the prospective study consisted of cDNA or gDNA derived from T cells, B-cell-depleted T cells, or PBMCs. Where HLA class I and class II types were available, the types were taken from metadata supplied by the sample provider, not from assay-based typing. Subjects who had been exposed to COVID-19, were actively infected with it, or had recovered from it provided the deeply sampled blood TCRbeta repertoires that made up the dataset. What the study reported, not specific to this receptor: How much clinical and demographic metadata was included differed by source and by participant, and the metadata was provided uncurated.

TCRbeta CDR3 regions were amplified from genomic DNA by means of the immunoSEQ Assay, a bias-controlled multiplex PCR. Processing in the source paper ran as follows. Within the assay, amplification of reference gene primers was used to estimate how many nucleated cells each sample contained. To quantify the absolute abundance of each unique TCRbeta CDR3 rearrangement, sequence reads were collapsed and filtered. For each sample, productive Simpson clonality was calculated as the square root of Simpson's diversity index over productive rearrangements. TCRdb took this table from immuneACCESS and kept in-frame rearrangements with V and J called. Such tables lack part of the clones; where checked against another copy, unresolved V genes explain under half of the gap, and the rest is unexplained. V, J and clone size reflect that table, while D and trimming were determined from the DNA. This sample is represented by 100,000 or so clones; almost 95% of them were singletons. The top ten hold 5% to 6% of the sample.

The collaborating institutions used their own protocols to collect whole blood in K2EDTA tubes. Collaborator samples were shipped for TCRbeta analysis as frozen whole blood, isolated PBMCs, or DNA extracted from either sample type. Inclusive of the bounding cysteine and phenylalanine, the CDR3 is 12 residues long. Here the CDR3 DNA is all that survives: 36 bases in frame from base 1. The CDR1 and CDR2 encoded by the germline V gene are MDHEN and SYDVKM. V gives up 4 bases and J gives up 11 bases, and the segment between their germline ends measures 9 bases. This clone appeared once. Its target antigen remains unknown. No base quality values were provided; no much bigger clone lies one nucleotide off.

The receptor chain draws on TRBV28 and TRBJ1-6; perhaps TRBD1 is the D gene, with 5 bases matching. Sequencing input: peripheral blood. This TCR was recovered from a man aged 50 or older with active COVID-19. The CDR3 region reads CASSSGTAPLHF. In nucleotide form, the sequence is TGTGCCAGCAGTTCGGGGACTGCACCCCTCCACTTT.